One sample yielded the 14 T cell receptor delta chains listed below, sequenced in a study of Vδ1+ human thymocytes. Study results and limitations: Highly polyclonal TRG and TRD repertoires with Gaussian CDR3 length distributions appeared in thymus.

No antigen is known for these receptors. Sequences come from RNA converted to cDNA by reverse transcription. Pooled V-gene forward primers with one constant-region reverse primer generated the CDR3 amplicons by multiplex PCR. TCRdb re-processed the multiplex PCR reads using CATT. The repertoire holds around 76,000 delta-chain clones, with around 35% as singletons. The sample taken for sequencing was Vdelta1+ gamma-delta thymocytes from the thymus. Subset: FACS-sorted CD3+ TCRalphabeta- TCRVdelta1+ TCRVdelta2- thymocytes. The receptor set was obtained from a boy in the first two years of life who had congenital heart surgery.

A note on this clone: Possible read error: a much larger clone is one base away. This same CDR3 is encoded by further DNA sequences in the sample. The rearrangement links TRDV2 to TRDJ1, with 7 bases lining up with TRDD3. Germline trimming cut 4 bases from V and 4 bases from J; bases unmatched to any gene: 11. From germline, CDR1 is GEAIGNYY and CDR2 EKD. This CDR3 is built from 15 residues. CDR3 in DNA: TGTGCCTGTGAGACGGCTGGGGGGTACGTCGATAAACTCATCTTT. Translating gives CACETAGGYVDKLIF.

This clone has more than one count but fewer than ten. The chain recombines TRDV1 with TRDJ1; TRDD3 aligns across 8 bases. V lost 3 bases and J lost 0; bases outside the gene matches: 24. This CDR3 is built from 22 residues. Germline V gene lookup returns CDR1 TSWWSYY and CDR2 QGS. For the CDR3, the DNA is TGTGCTCTTGGGGACTTTTCCCCACTGGGGGGGATGGCCACCCGGTACACCGATAAACTCATCTTT. Translating it yields CALGDFSPLGGMATRYTDKLIF.

This chain uses TRDV1 with TRDJ1, with 7 bases matching TRDD3. V dropped 1 base and J dropped 6; count of bases not matched to a gene: 17. Germline values: CDR1 TSWWSYY, CDR2 QGS. This CDR3 has 18 residues. In nucleotides, the CDR3 is TGTGCTCTTGGGGAACCTGGCGGGGGAGCCGCTGGGGGGTATAAACTCATCTTT. It specifies CALGEPGGGAAGGYKLIF.

This clone was counted a few times. One junction end does not reproduce the germline sequence, and a read error may be involved. Other DNA sequences in this specimen translate into the identical CDR3. The V and J genes are TRDV2 and TRDJ1, with 11 positions matching TRDD3. Germline loops: CDR1 GEAIGNYY, CDR2 EKD. The CDR3 covers 16 residues. The CDR3 region has the DNA TGTGCCTGTGATATATTCTGGGGGATACTGCGTGTTAAACTCATCTTC. Translating it yields CACDIFWGILRVKLIF.

The chain has TRDV1 and TRDJ1; 9 nucleotides agree with TRDD3. The CDR3 covers 18 residues. The V gene end was trimmed by 0 bases and the J gene end by 1 base; junction bases not matched to a gene: 9. Germline CDR1 and CDR2: TSWWSYY and QGS. The CDR3 bases are TGTGCTCTTGGGGAACTTACTACTCGGGGGGATACCACCGATAAACTCATCTTT. This codes for CALGELTTRGDTTDKLIF.

V usage is TRDV1 and J usage is TRDJ1, with 10 bases matching TRDD3. J gave up 0 bases and V 2 bases, and 39 bases lay outside the gene matches. This CDR3 has 28 residues. Germline V CDR1 and CDR2: TSWWSYY, QGS. CDR3 loop: CALGENVGRLGGIRVSHRGIPYTDKLIF. DNA for the CDR3: TGTGCTCTTGGGGAAAACGTGGGGAGACTGGGGGGGATACGCGTTAGCCACCGAGGAATACCGTACACCGATAAACTCATCTTT.

This clone was observed a single time. A much larger clonotype is one base distant, so this may be a read error. Within the sample, other DNA sequences also encode this same CDR3. V is TRDV2 and J is TRDJ1, with 13 bases aligning to TRDD3. This CDR3 is 17 amino acids long. Germline V gene data show CDR1 as GEAIGNYY and CDR2 as EKD. J gave up 6 bases and V 3 bases, and 12 bases lay outside the gene matches. DNA for the CDR3: TGTGCCTGTGACTCCGCGAAGACTGGGGGATACGCGTATAAACTCATCTTT. Protein sequence: CACDSAKTGGYAYKLIF.

This clone was seen a few times. An end of the junction differs from the germline gene, which may be a read error. The chain recombines TRDV1 with TRDJ1, with D tentatively TRDD3 (6 bases). Germline V lookup: CDR1 TSWWSYY, CDR2 QGS. The CDR3 sequence is 16 residues long. The CDR3 bases are TGTGCTCTTGGTCCGGCGTACTGGGATTACACCAATAAACTCATCTTT. Encoded protein: CALGPAYWDYTNKLIF.

A note on this clone: The sample holds other DNA sequences that translate to the same CDR3. This chain uses TRDV1 with TRDJ1; 10 bases match TRDD3. Per germline, CDR1 TSWWSYY and CDR2 QGS. The CDR3 is 20 amino acids. V was pared by 3 bases and J by 0 bases, with 16 bases of the junction left unmatched. DNA of the CDR3: TGTGCTCTTGGGGACGGACAAAGGGGGACTGGGGGATTATACACCGATAAACTCATCTTT. It yields the protein CALGDGQRGTGGLYTDKLIF.

This sequence joins TRDV1 and TRDJ1; 11 bases map to TRDD3. Germline V gene data show CDR1 as TSWWSYY and CDR2 as QGS. This CDR3 is 19 amino acids long. V shed 9 bases, J shed 4 bases, and the junction held 22 bases outside the gene matches. The CDR3 here is CALAYKATLGDRTLDKLIF. In DNA, the CDR3 is TGTGCTCTCGCGTATAAGGCTACACTGGGGGATAGGACTCTCGATAAACTCATCTTT.

This chain connects TRDV1 to TRDJ1; either TRDD2 or TRDD3 may fit D (6 bases each). This CDR3 is 23 amino acids long. V gave up 1 base and J gave up 0 bases, with 33 bases separating them. Germline CDR1 TSWWSYY, CDR2 QGS. The CDR3 DNA sequence: TGTGCTCTTGGGGAACGACTTCCTCTCCCTGGCTGGGGACTTACCGCTTACACCGATAAACTCATCTTT. It encodes CALGERLPLPGWGLTAYTDKLIF.

This clone came up a few times. The rearrangement links TRDV1 to TRDJ1, with TRDD3 matching 9 bases. Trimming removed 0 bases from V and 0 bases from J; junction bases left unmatched: 20. CDR1 TSWWSYY and CDR2 QGS come from the germline V gene. There are 22 residues in the CDR3. CDR3 residues: CALGELILPRLLGEVYTDKLIF. Here the CDR3 DNA reads TGTGCTCTTGGGGAACTTATCCTACCACGGTTACTGGGGGAGGTATACACCGATAAACTCATCTTT.

The chain combines TRDV1 with TRDJ1; 12 bases align to TRDD3. J was trimmed by 1 base and V by 5 bases; bases with no gene match: 14. The CDR3 covers 19 residues. Germline lookup yields CDR1 TSWWSYY and CDR2 QGS. For the CDR3, the DNA is TGTGCTCTTGGGACCAAGGCCGAAACTGGGGGATACTTCACCGATAAACTCATCTTT. Residues: CALGTKAETGGYFTDKLIF.

The chain has TRDV1 and TRDJ1; 12 bases agree with TRDD3. CDR3 length: 23 amino acids. Unmatched junction bases numbered 24, after V lost 4 bases and J lost 0 bases. The germline V gene encodes CDR1 TSWWSYY and CDR2 QGS. CDR3 DNA: TGTGCTCTTGGGGCCAGTTCATCGAACTGGGGGATACCTTGGATAGGGTACACCGATAAACTCATCTTT. Protein sequence: CALGASSSNWGIPWIGYTDKLIF.